The following is a T cell receptor (beta chain) sequence with its context. This receptor's antigen is unknown. No clone much larger than this one lies a single base away; base qualities are absent. The data originate from a study of CD8+CD57+ T cells in acquired aplastic anemia (dated by TCRdb to 2017 to 2018). Concerning the study at large: DNA extracted from sorted CD4+ and CD8+ cells had a mean of around 3.3 ug, with a range of roughly 0.2 to 27.4 ug. CD8+CD57+ expansion was defined as frequency above the mean frequency observed in healthy subjects. Points the paper makes about the study in general: No significant difference in CD8+ Simpson's diversity was found between patients and healthy controls (P=0.060). About 30 CD8+ CDR3 sequences were found to be shared between patients and controls, but these sequences appeared to be highly expressed in patients and within the immunodominant clones of the patients.

Genomic DNA was used as template for profiling of TCR beta VDJ combinations and CDR3 sequences. TCR repertoire sequencing was run on an Illumina HiSeq 2000. The study's processing was this. Repertoire assessment relied on Simpson's diversity index, CDR3 size and DJ length profiles, and TRBV/TRBJ rearrangement plots. Whichever DNA sequence was most abundant in the deep sequencing data was defined as the immunodominant clone. CDR3 amino acid sequences were checked for sharing between subjects and were compared against published repertoires and the VDJdb database. TCRdb passed the public sequencing reads through fastp at Q25 and MiXCR, retaining productive beta sequences. Each record represents a unique CDR3 protein, reported with the most common genes and DNA among its rows. TCRdb, not the original authors, processed these V and J calls. This sample lists 130,000 or so distinct CDR3 sequences; about 60% were detected once. The ten most abundant clones make up approximately 28% of the sample.

Expansion of CD8+CD57+ cells had been shown by flow cytometry in the patients chosen for sequencing. Severe acquired aplastic anemia was diagnosed in all patients according to International Study of Aplastic Anemia and Agranulocytosis and Camitta criteria. No therapy had been received by the patients at the time of blood sampling. In this study, sorted CD4+ and CD8+ T cells from the blood of healthy subjects and of severe aplastic anemia patients had their TCR repertoires deep-sequenced. In the USA, patient enrollment took place under clinicaltrials.gov protocols 00001620, 01623167, 00001397, 00071045, 00081523 and 00961064. Ficoll-Paque density gradient centrifugation was used to isolate peripheral blood mononuclear cells. CD4+ and CD8+ T cells were sorted by FACS or magnetic beads before DNA extraction. The material sequenced was sorted CD4+, CD8+, or CD8+CD57+ T cells (not recorded which) from PBMCs. This sequence originates from a human donor with aplastic anemia.

The DNA sequence follows: TGTGCCGGACTACAGGGGCGCATGGAGACCCAGTACTTC. Its protein is CAGLQGRMETQYF. The chain couples TRBV2 to TRBJ2-5; TRBD1 is perhaps the D gene, given 7 matching bases. The germline V gene yields SNHLY for CDR1 and FYNNEI for CDR2. A distance of 18 bases separates the germline ends of V and J, which lose 11 bases and 5 bases respectively. The CDR3 runs 13 residues from the cysteine to the phenylalanine. Of all the DNA, just the CDR3 is kept, 39 bases in frame from base 1.